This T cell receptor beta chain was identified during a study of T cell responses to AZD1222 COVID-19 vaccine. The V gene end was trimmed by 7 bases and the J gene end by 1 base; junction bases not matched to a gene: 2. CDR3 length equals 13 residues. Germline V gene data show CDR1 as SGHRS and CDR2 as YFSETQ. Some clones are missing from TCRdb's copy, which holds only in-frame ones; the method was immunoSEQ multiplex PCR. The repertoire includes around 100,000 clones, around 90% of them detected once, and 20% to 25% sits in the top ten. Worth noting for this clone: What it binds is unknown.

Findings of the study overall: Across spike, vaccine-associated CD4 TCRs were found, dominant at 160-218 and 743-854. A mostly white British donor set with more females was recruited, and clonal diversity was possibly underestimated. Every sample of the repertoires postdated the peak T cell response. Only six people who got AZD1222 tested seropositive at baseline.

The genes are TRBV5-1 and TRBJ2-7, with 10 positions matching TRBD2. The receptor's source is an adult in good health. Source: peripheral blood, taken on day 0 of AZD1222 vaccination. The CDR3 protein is CASRTSGSYEQYF. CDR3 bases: TGCGCCAGCCGGACTAGCGGATCCTACGAGCAGTACTTC.